Listed here are 30 T cell receptor beta chains from one sample, sequenced in a study of regulatory T cells in long-lasting Graves disease. The time point denotes: newly diagnosed GD, antithyroid drugs for less than 3 months. Isolated PBMC RNA provided the starting material for the TCR library. Libraries of TCR beta came from iRepertoire HTBI primers plus Arm-PCR of CDR3 regions. TCRdb recomputed calls from the multiplex PCR reads with MiXCR, one row per CDR3 protein. The sample includes 450,000 to 500,000 distinct CDR3 sequences, around 15% of them seen just once. The data also belong to a second study, concerning T cells in Graves' hyperthyroidism and ophthalmopathy.

This sample comprised peripheral blood mononuclear cells (PBMCs), obtained at new diagnosis, from a patient treated with antithyroid drugs. The receptors originated from a man aged 40-50 years with Graves disease.

This clonotype was observed many times. The chain links TRBV20-1 to TRBJ1-2; D unresolved. The CDR3 extends over 13 amino acids. CDR1 and CDR2 from the germline V gene are DFQATT and SNEGSKA (reference sequence). V was trimmed by 0 bases and J by 3 bases, leaving 8 bases between them. The CDR3 region is CSARDVGDYGYTF. DNA for the CDR3: TGCAGTGCTAGAGACGTGGGCGACTATGGCTACACCTTC.

This clonotype was seen more than once but under ten times. V usage is TRBV15 and J usage is TRBJ2-3; D gene uncertain. Per germline, CDR1 LNHNV and CDR2 YYDKDF (reference sequence). This CDR3 spans 15 amino acids. The germline V and J ends were trimmed by 3 bases and 0 bases, with 10 bases remaining between them. The CDR3, as DNA: TGTGCCACCAGCAGCCTATCTCCCAGCACAGATACGCAGTATTTT. It specifies CATSSLSPSTDTQYF.

This clonotype came up once. The rearrangement joins TRBV24-1 to TRBJ2-7; 7 bases line up with TRBD1. The CDR3 is 13 amino acids. The germline V gene encodes CDR1 KGHDR and CDR2 SFDVKD. V was pared by 8 bases and J by 4 bases, with 7 bases of the junction left unmatched. The CDR3 region has the DNA TGTGCCACCACTGGACAGGAGGTATACGAGCAGTACTTC. It specifies CATTGQEVYEQYF.

The gene calls are TRBV2 and TRBJ2-5, with D unclear. V lost 5 bases, J lost 3 bases, and 10 bases lay in between. Germline V gene lookup returns CDR1 SNHLY and CDR2 FYNNEI. CDR3 length: 13 amino acids. DNA of the CDR3: TGTGCCAGCAGTCCCGATAGTGAAGAGACCCAGTACTTC. It translates to CASSPDSEETQYF.

The V call is TRBV28, the J call TRBJ2-1, with 14 bases that match TRBD2. Trimming at V came to 6 bases and at J to 0 bases, leaving 7 bases not matched to a gene. Germline assignment: CDR1 MDHEN and CDR2 SYDVKM. CDR3 length: 18 residues. CDR3 DNA: TGTGCCAGCAGCCCGTACGGGACTAGCGGGAGCTCCTACAATGAGCAGTTCTTC. This translates into CASSPYGTSGSSYNEQFF.

Many counts were recorded for this clonotype. This CDR3 reads CASSQTGFGTEAFF. The CDR3 nucleotides read TGCGCCAGCAGCCAGACCGGGTTTGGCACTGAAGCTTTCTTT. This chain joins TRBV5-1 and TRBJ1-1; no definite D call. The CDR3 length is 14 residues. Trimming took 4 bases from V and 4 from J, leaving 14 bases between them. Germline V gene lookup returns CDR1 SGHRS and CDR2 YFSETQ.

The gene calls are TRBV27 and TRBJ1-3; tentative D call: TRBD1 (5 bases). The CDR3 loop spans 14 amino acids. The V end was cut by 0 bases, the J end by 8 bases, with 11 bases between. Looked up from germline, CDR1 is MNHEY and CDR2 is SMNVEV (reference sequence). DNA of the CDR3: TGTGCCAGCAGTTTATCGGTCAGGGAGGACACCATATATTTT. This sequence encodes CASSLSVREDTIYF.

This rearrangement joins TRBV27 to TRBJ2-7; 9 bases are shared with TRBD1. V shed 7 bases and J 6 bases; nucleotides not matched to a gene: 7. Germline values: CDR1 MNHEY, CDR2 SMNVEV (reference sequence). CDR3 length: 13 residues. The CDR3 DNA sequence: TGTGCCAGCACCGGACAGGGGAAGTCCGAGCAGTACTTC. It specifies CASTGQGKSEQYF.

This clonotype was recorded many times. The CDR3 nucleotides read TGCAGAACCGACAGGGGTCTCGAGCAGTACTTC. It yields the protein CRTDRGLEQYF. The V gene is TRBV20-1, the J gene TRBJ2-7; 8 nucleotides match TRBD1. The V gene's germline CDR1 is DFQATT and CDR2 SNEGSKA (reference sequence). This CDR3 contains 11 residues.

This clonotype has ten or more counts. The chain joins TRBV12-3 or TRBV12-4 to TRBJ2-7; D gene uncertain. CDR3 length equals 16 residues. Trimming pared 7 bases from V and 0 bases from J, leaving 19 bases between. This CDR3 is CASTPYGQVSSYEQYF. The CDR3 nucleotides are TGTGCCAGCACTCCCTATGGTCAGGTTAGCTCCTACGAGCAGTACTTC.

The table lists this clonotype with many counts. V gene TRBV11-2 combines with J gene TRBJ2-7, with TRBD1 matching over 8 bases. There are 17 residues in the CDR3. CDR1 is SGHAT, CDR2 FQNNGV, per germline. V lost 3 bases, J lost 2 bases, and 12 bases stayed unmatched. The DNA for the CDR3 is TGTGCCAGCAGCTTGTCGATTAGGACAGGGCAGACCTACGAGCAGTACTTC. It translates to CASSLSIRTGQTYEQYF.

This clonotype has ten or more counts. The chain recombines TRBV28 with TRBJ2-3; D is possibly TRBD2 (6 bases). With 8 bases removed from V and 1 base from J, the gap between germline ends came to 13 bases. In germline, CDR1 is MDHEN, CDR2 SYDVKM. The CDR3 sequence is 14 residues long. CDR3 bases: TGTGCCAGCGGCAAACAGCGGGGCACAGATACGCAGTATTTT. It translates to CASGKQRGTDTQYF.

This clonotype was seen many times. The rearrangement uses TRBV9 and TRBJ1-2; D is undetermined. This CDR3 comprises 14 residues. Per the germline V gene, CDR1 is SGDLS and CDR2 is YYNGEE. V gave up 0 bases and J gave up 6 bases, with 12 bases separating them. Here the CDR3 DNA reads TGTGCCAGCAGCGTAGGGCCGGGGAAGGATGGCTACACCTTC. Translating it yields CASSVGPGKDGYTF.

This clonotype was seen at least ten times. Here the CDR3 reads CASSSPGQGVEQYF. CDR3 DNA: TGTGCCAGCAGTTCGCCGGGACAGGGTGTCGAGCAGTACTTC. The chain joins TRBV12-3 or TRBV12-4 to TRBJ2-7, with TRBD1 matching 9 bases. CDR3 length equals 14 residues. V dropped 4 bases and J dropped 6; count of bases not matched to a gene: 7.

This clonotype occurred many times. This sequence joins TRBV5-1 and TRBJ2-3; maybe TRBD2 (6 bases). V was shortened by 4 bases and J by 4 bases, with 19 bases between the two germline ends. The CDR3 is 16 residues long. The germline gives CDR1 SGHRS, CDR2 YFSETQ. CDR3 residues: CASSRLTGVSPDTQYF. CDR3 in DNA: TGCGCCAGCAGCCGTTTAACGGGAGTATCCCCAGATACGCAGTATTTT.

This clonotype was observed at least ten times. The gene calls are TRBV5-1 and TRBJ2-5; TRBD1 agrees at 8 bases. The V gene end was trimmed by 4 bases and the J gene end by 0 bases; junction bases not matched to a gene: 8. The CDR3 extends over 16 amino acids. Germline lookup yields CDR1 SGHRS and CDR2 YFSETQ. This CDR3 reads CASSGGTGGYQETQYF. As DNA, the CDR3 is TGCGCCAGCAGCGGGGGGACAGGAGGGTACCAAGAGACCCAGTACTTC.

This clonotype showed up many times. The gene calls are TRBV11-3 and TRBJ2-3; 13 bases map to TRBD2. J gave up 6 bases and V 2 bases, and 5 bases lay outside the gene matches. This CDR3 is 16 amino acids long. Germline CDR1 SGHNT, CDR2 YENEEA. CDR3 amino acids: CASSLRGLAGVDTQYF. CDR3 DNA sequence: TGTGCCAGCAGCTTACGCGGACTAGCGGGAGTCGATACGCAGTATTTT.

This clonotype showed up just a few times. V gene TRBV13 combines with J gene TRBJ2-7; tentative D call: TRBD2 (6 bases). Germline V gene sequence: CDR1 PRHDT, CDR2 FYEKMQ (reference sequence). V lost 2 bases and J lost 5, with 16 bases in between. The CDR3 has 15 amino acids. The CDR3 sequence: CASSLPRGMVNEQYF. CDR3 in DNA: TGTGCCAGCAGCTTACCGCGCGGGATGGTTAACGAGCAGTACTTC.

In this sample, this clonotype turned up many times. This chain links TRBV29-1 with TRBJ2-1, with D perhaps TRBD2 (6 bases). Germline loops: CDR1 SQVTM, CDR2 ANQGSEA. Trimming pared 4 bases from V and 4 bases from J, leaving 11 bases between. This CDR3 region has 13 residues. CDR3 DNA: TGCAGCGTTGGGCTAGCGACTTACAATGAGCAGTTCTTC. Amino acid sequence: CSVGLATYNEQFF.

This clonotype was observed a few times. The chain combines TRBV29-1 with TRBJ1-4; TRBD1 aligns across 8 bases. The germline gives CDR1 SQVTM, CDR2 ANQGSEA. J lost 8 bases, V lost 4 bases, and 12 bases had no gene match. The CDR3 is made up of 15 amino acids. As DNA, the CDR3 is TGCAGCGTTGTATGGATCGGGACAGGTTGGGAAAAACTGTTTTTT. Its protein product is CSVVWIGTGWEKLFF. The full variable domain, rest sourced from reference TRBV29-1 and TRBJ1-4, is SAVISQKPSRDICQRGTSLTIQCQVDSQVTMMFWYRQQPGQSLTLIATANQGSEATYESGFVIDKFPISRPNLTFSTLTVSNMSPEDSSIYLCSVVWIGTGWEKLFFGSGTQLSVL.

This clonotype was detected many times. V and J are TRBV30 and TRBJ2-7; 15 nucleotides line up with TRBD2. J gave up 1 base and V 1 base, and 8 bases lay outside the gene matches. The CDR3 covers 18 residues. CDR1 GTSNPN and CDR2 SVGIG come from the germline V gene (reference sequence). The CDR3 spells CAWSGTSGRAIGSYEQYF. CDR3 sequence (DNA): TGTGCCTGGAGTGGGACTAGCGGGAGGGCCATCGGTTCCTACGAGCAGTACTTC. Complete variable domain (other parts from reference TRBV30 and TRBJ2-7): SQTIHQWPATLVQPVGSPLSLECTVEGTSNPNLYWYRQAAGRGLQLLFYSVGIGQISSEVPQNLSASRPQDRQFILSSKKLLLSDSGFYLCAWSGTSGRAIGSYEQYFGPGTRLTVT.

The V gene is TRBV12-3 or TRBV12-4, the J gene TRBJ2-3, with TRBD2 identical over 10 bases. The CDR3 is 15 amino acids. The V segment lost 7 bases and the J segment 3 bases; nucleotides outside the gene matches: 7. The CDR3 sequence is CASTKTSGLTDTQYF. The CDR3 coding sequence is TGTGCCAGCACCAAGACTAGCGGGTTGACAGATACGCAGTATTTT.

V is TRBV6-2 or TRBV6-3 and J is TRBJ2-1; 9 bases fit TRBD2. There are 16 residues in the CDR3. Germline V gene lookup returns CDR1 MNHEY and CDR2 SVGEGT. The V and J ends lost 2 bases and 4 bases, in that order; junction bases with no gene match: 6. The CDR3 is CASSYRTSGLYNEQFF. The CDR3 nucleotides read TGTGCCAGCAGTTACCGTACTAGCGGGCTATACAATGAGCAGTTCTTC.

This clonotype was observed at least ten times. The CDR3 bases are TGTGCCAGCACCCAGGGGAGAGCCAATCAGCCCCAGCATTTT. It encodes CASTQGRANQPQHF. This chain joins TRBV2 and TRBJ1-5, with D tentatively TRBD1 (6 bases). This CDR3 contains 14 residues. Germline CDR1 SNHLY, CDR2 FYNNEI. V shed 7 bases and J shed 3 bases, with 13 bases lying between them.

This clonotype has at least ten counts. The CDR3 DNA reads as TGTGCCAGCAGTGGACTAGCGGGAGTAGGCAATGAGCAGTTCTTC. Translated, it gives CASSGLAGVGNEQFF. V usage is TRBV6-4 and J usage is TRBJ2-1; 12 bases map to TRBD2. The J segment lost 6 bases and the V segment lost 4 bases, leaving 4 bases of the junction unmatched. Germline CDR1 is MRHNA and CDR2 is SNTAGT. The CDR3 length is 15 residues.

The chain combines TRBV12-3 or TRBV12-4 with TRBJ2-1, with a tentative D call TRBD2 (6 bases). CDR3 length: 15 amino acids. The V gene lost 2 bases and the J gene lost 8 bases, with 16 bases spanning the gap. As DNA, the CDR3 is TGTGCCAGCAGTTTAAGGTTCCCGGGGGAGGATGAGCAGTTCTTC. Encoded protein: CASSLRFPGEDEQFF.

The chain carries TRBV28 and TRBJ2-5; D gene ambiguous. The CDR3 loop spans 13 amino acids. Germline V gene data show CDR1 as MDHEN and CDR2 as SYDVKM. The V gene lost 2 bases and the J gene lost 5 bases, with 9 bases spanning the gap. In DNA, the CDR3 is TGTGCCAGCAGTTTACAGGCAGTTGAGACCCAGTACTTC. It codes for CASSLQAVETQYF.

Ten or more counts support this clonotype. The chain links TRBV7-9 to TRBJ2-7; D is tentatively TRBD1 or TRBD2 (5 bases each). V gave up 10 bases and J gave up 2 bases, with 15 bases separating them. The germline V gene encodes CDR1 SEHNR and CDR2 FQNEAQ (reference sequence). The CDR3 is 13 residues long. The CDR3 DNA reads TGTGCCATCTCCGGGACGGACGCCTACGAGCAGTACTTC. Translation: CAISGTDAYEQYF.

This clonotype was counted a few times. The chain employs TRBV5-4 and TRBJ2-2; TRBD2 aligns across 9 bases. Germline V gives CDR1 SGHNT, CDR2 YYREEE (reference sequence). V was pared by 5 bases and J by 2 bases, with 10 bases of the junction left unmatched. The CDR3 has 17 amino acids. As DNA, the CDR3 is TGTGCCAGCAGTTATTTAGGGACTAGCACAAACACCGGGGAGCTGTTTTTT. It is translated as CASSYLGTSTNTGELFF.

This clonotype was recorded many times. This chain uses TRBV7-2 with TRBJ2-5, with D maybe TRBD2 (5 bases). Germline assignment: CDR1 SGHTA and CDR2 FQGNSA. V lost 1 base and J 6 bases, leaving 15 bases between the germline ends. This CDR3 region has 15 residues. Here the CDR3 DNA reads TGTGCCAGCAGCTTAGAGGCCGGGATCAGGAAGACCCAGTACTTC. This sequence encodes CASSLEAGIRKTQYF.